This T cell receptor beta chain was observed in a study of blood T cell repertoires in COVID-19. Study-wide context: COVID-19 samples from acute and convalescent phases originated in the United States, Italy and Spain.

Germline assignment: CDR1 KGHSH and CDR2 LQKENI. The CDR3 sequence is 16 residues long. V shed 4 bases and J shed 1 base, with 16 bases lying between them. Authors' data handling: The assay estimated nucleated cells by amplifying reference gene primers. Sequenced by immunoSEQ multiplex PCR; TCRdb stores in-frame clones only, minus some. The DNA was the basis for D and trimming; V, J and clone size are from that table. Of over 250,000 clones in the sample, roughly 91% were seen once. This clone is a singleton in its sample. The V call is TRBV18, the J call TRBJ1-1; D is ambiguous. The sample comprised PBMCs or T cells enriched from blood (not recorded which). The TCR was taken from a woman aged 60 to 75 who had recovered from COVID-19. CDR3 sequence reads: CASSLYGTASNTEAFF. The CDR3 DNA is TGTGCCAGCTCACTCTACGGTACAGCCTCGAACACTGAAGCTTTCTTT.